This T cell receptor beta chain came from a study of cytomegalovirus exposure and HLA in healthy donors. To note about this clone: Its target is not known. A junction end diverges from the germline sequence, so it may reflect a read error.

The CDR3 sequence is 15 residues long. Germline V gene data show CDR1 as SSHAT and CDR2 as FNYEAQ (reference sequence). Study results and caveats: With DRB1 most and HLA-C fewest, TCR association rates differed between HLA loci in a later analysis. Reports state that TCR beta sequences accurately predicted most subjects' HLA-A and HLA-B alleles.

Primers included in the PCR were 60 Vbeta and 13 Jbeta primers. Here immunoSEQ multiplex PCR was the method, and the copy in TCRdb shows in-frame clones only, minus some. This repertoire includes 220,000 or so clones. The clonotype was recovered from a girl aged 2 to 9 in good health and CMV-seropositive. This chain links TRBV7-7 with TRBJ2-1, with 11 bases lining up with TRBD2. Sequencing was carried out using PBMCs. The CDR3, as DNA: TGTGCTAGCAGCTCACTAGCGGGAGACGACAATGAGCAGTTCTTC. Its translation is CASSSLAGDDNEQFF.